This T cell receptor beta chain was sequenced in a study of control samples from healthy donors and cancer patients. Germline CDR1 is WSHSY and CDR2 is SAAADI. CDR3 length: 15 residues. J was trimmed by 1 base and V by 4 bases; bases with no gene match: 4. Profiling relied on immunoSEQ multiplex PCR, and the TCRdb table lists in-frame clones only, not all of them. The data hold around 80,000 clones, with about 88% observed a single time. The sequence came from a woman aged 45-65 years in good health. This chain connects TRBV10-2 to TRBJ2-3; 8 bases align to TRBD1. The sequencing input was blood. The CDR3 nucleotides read TGCGCCAGCAGTGGGAAGGACAGGGGCACAGATACGCAGTATTTT. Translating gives CASSGKDRGTDTQYF.